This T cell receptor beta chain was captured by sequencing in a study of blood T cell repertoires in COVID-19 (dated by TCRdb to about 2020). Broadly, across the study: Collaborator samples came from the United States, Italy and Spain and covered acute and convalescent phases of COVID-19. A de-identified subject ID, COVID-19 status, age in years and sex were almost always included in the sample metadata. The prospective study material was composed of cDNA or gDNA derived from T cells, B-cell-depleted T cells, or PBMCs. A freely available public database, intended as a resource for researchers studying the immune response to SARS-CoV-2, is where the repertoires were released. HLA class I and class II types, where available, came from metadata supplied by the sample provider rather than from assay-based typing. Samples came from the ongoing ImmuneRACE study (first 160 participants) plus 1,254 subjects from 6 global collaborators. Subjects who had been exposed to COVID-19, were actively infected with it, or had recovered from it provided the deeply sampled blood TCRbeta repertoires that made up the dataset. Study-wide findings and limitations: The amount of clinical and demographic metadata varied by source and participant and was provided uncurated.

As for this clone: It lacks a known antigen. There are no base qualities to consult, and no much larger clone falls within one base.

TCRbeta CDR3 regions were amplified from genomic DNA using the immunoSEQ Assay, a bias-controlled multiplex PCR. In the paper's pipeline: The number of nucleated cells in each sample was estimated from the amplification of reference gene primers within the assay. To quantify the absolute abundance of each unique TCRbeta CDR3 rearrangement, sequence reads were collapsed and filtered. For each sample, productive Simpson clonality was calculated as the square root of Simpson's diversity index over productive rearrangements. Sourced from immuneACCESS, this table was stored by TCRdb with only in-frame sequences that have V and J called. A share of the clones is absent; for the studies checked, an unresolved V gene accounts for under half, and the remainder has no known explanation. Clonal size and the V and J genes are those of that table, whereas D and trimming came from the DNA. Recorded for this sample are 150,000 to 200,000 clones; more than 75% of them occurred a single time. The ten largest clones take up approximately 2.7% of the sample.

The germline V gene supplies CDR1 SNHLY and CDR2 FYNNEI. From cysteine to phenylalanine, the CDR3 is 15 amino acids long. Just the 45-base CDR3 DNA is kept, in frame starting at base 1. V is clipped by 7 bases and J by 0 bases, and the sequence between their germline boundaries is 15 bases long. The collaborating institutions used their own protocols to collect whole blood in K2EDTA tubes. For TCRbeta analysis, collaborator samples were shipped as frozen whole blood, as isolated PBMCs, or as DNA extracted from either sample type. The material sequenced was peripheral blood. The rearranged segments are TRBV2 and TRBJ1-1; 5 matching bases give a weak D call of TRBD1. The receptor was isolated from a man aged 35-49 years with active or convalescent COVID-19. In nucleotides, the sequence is TGTGCCAGCACCCTGACGGGGGTCGTGAACACTGAAGCTTTCTTT. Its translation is CASTLTGVVNTEAFF.